The subject of this entry is one T cell receptor (beta chain). The data belong to a study of T cell responses to AZD1222 COVID-19 vaccine. Sequencing was performed with immunoSEQ multiplex PCR; in TCRdb, only in-frame clones are kept and a portion is missing. The data hold under 130,000 clones, with around 94% observed a single time. The sequence was obtained from an adult in good health. Here the sequenced sample was peripheral blood, taken on day 0 of AZD1222 vaccination.

The CDR3 loop reads CASSLQGVSGYTF. DNA for the CDR3: TGCGCCAGCAGTCTTCAGGGTGTAAGTGGCTACACCTTC. This chain uses TRBV5-1 with TRBJ1-2, with D maybe TRBD1 (5 bases). Germline CDR1 is SGHRS and CDR2 is YFSETQ. V lost 5 bases and J lost 7, with 15 bases in between. The CDR3 extends over 13 amino acids. The variable domain in full, completed from reference TRBV5-1 and TRBJ1-2, reads KAGVTQTPRYLIKTRGQQVTLSCSPISGHRSVSWYQQTPGQGLQFLFEYFSETQRNKGNFPGRFSGRQFSNSRSEMNVSTLELGDSALYLCASSLQGVSGYTFGSGTRLTVV.